The next 30 T cell receptor beta chains were all read from a single sample in a study of cytotoxic CD8 clonotypes in ibrutinib-treated CLL. The table came from immunoSEQ multiplex PCR; TCRdb's copy has only in-frame clones and leaves some out. The sample has roughly 250,000 clones, less than 75% seen once; the top ten hold 15% to 17%. This specimen consisted of PBMCs, obtained after 24 months of ibrutinib treatment. These receptors originate from a human donor with chronic lymphocytic leukemia.

About this clone itself: This specimen includes other DNA sequences encoding the same CDR3. CDR3 in amino acids: CASSVGTSGSQETQYF. The CDR3 DNA reads as TGTGCCAGCAGCGTGGGGACTAGCGGGTCCCAAGAGACCCAGTACTTC. V and J are TRBV9 and TRBJ2-5; 12 bases align to TRBD2. V was pared by 2 bases and J by 1 base, with 3 bases of the junction left unmatched. The CDR3 spans 16 residues. Germline loops: CDR1 SGDLS, CDR2 YYNGEE.

The sample holds one count of this clone. The V gene is TRBV2, the J gene TRBJ2-3, with TRBD2 matching over 9 bases. With 6 bases clipped from V and 4 bases from J, the junction kept 8 bases outside the gene matches. Per germline, CDR1 SNHLY and CDR2 FYNNEI. The CDR3 is made up of 15 amino acids. The CDR3 DNA reads as TGTGCCAGCAGCCCTAGCGGGACGGAGGCAGATACGCAGTATTTT. Amino acids: CASSPSGTEADTQYF.

The chain combines TRBV27 with TRBJ2-7; 8 bases map to TRBD1. The CDR3 spans 15 residues. The V and J ends lost 5 bases and 3 bases, in that order; junction bases with no gene match: 9. In germline, CDR1 is MNHEY, CDR2 SMNVEV (reference sequence). CDR3 DNA: TGTGCCAGCAGTCTCTTCCAGGGGGCGGTCTACGAGCAGTACTTC. Translating gives CASSLFQGAVYEQYF.

The chain recombines TRBV7-6 with TRBJ2-7, with a weak D call TRBD2 (5 bases). Germline lookup yields CDR1 SGHVS and CDR2 FNYEAQ. Trimming took off 5 bases at V and 0 bases at J, with 14 bases between the two ends. The CDR3 loop spans 15 amino acids. DNA of the CDR3: TGTGCCAGCAGCCGAGAAGCGGTCAGCTCCTACGAGCAGTACTTC. As protein: CASSREAVSSYEQYF. Looking up the rest from reference TRBV7-6 and TRBJ2-7 gives the full variable domain: GAGVSQSPRYKVTKRGQDVALRCDPISGHVSLYWYRQALGQGPEFLTYFNYEAQQDKSGLPNDRFSAERPEGSISTLTIQRTEQRDSAMYRCASSREAVSSYEQYFGPGTRLTVT.

The V call is TRBV28, the J call TRBJ2-7, with TRBD1 identical over 11 bases. This CDR3 has 16 amino acids. Germline assignment: CDR1 MDHEN and CDR2 SYDVKM. J lost 1 base, V lost 3 bases, and 5 bases had no gene match. The CDR3 reads CASSFPGTGGSYEQYF. CDR3 nucleotides: TGTGCCAGCAGTTTTCCCGGGACAGGGGGTTCCTACGAGCAGTACTTC.

For this clone: Compared with germline, one end of the junction differs, possibly owing to a read error. The chain couples TRBV2 to TRBJ1-5; perhaps TRBD1 as D (6 bases). The CDR3 is made up of 14 amino acids. Germline V lookup: CDR1 SNHLY, CDR2 FYNNEI. DNA of the CDR3: TGTGCCAGCATGTCCTTGGACAGCAGTCAGCCCCAGCATTTT. Amino acids: CASMSLDSSQPQHF.

This chain uses TRBV6-5 with TRBJ1-1; TRBD1 might be the D (5 bases). The germline V gene has CDR1 MNHEY and CDR2 SVGAGI. There are 14 residues in the CDR3. V lost 6 bases and J lost 5, with 16 bases in between. The CDR3 loop reads CASRPGTVGTEAFF. Written as DNA, the CDR3 is TGTGCCAGCAGGCCCGGGACGGTCGGAACTGAAGCTTTCTTT.

The chain links TRBV5-1 to TRBJ2-7, with TRBD1 identical over 8 bases. V trimming: 2 bases; J trimming: 4 bases; junction bases outside the gene matches: 5. Germline CDR1 and CDR2: SGHRS and YFSETQ. The CDR3 runs 14 residues. This CDR3 reads CASSFGQGPYEQYF. CDR3 in DNA: TGCGCCAGCAGCTTTGGACAGGGTCCTTACGAGCAGTACTTC.

The chain couples TRBV15 to TRBJ2-5, with D possibly TRBD1 on 6 matching bases. V was cut by 0 bases and J by 5 bases, with 16 bases left in between. CDR1 and CDR2 (germline): LNHNV, YYDKDF (reference sequence). The CDR3 is 16 residues long. CDR3 DNA: TGTGCCACCAGCAGAGATCGGGCGACAGGTTGGGAGACCCAGTACTTC. As protein: CATSRDRATGWETQYF. The whole variable domain, remainder taken from reference TRBV15 and TRBJ2-5, is DAMVIQNPRYQVTQFGKPVTLSCSQTLNHNVMYWYQQKSSQAPKLLFHYYDKDFNNEADTPDNFQSRRPNTSFCFLDIRSPGLGDTAMYLCATSRDRATGWETQYFGPGTRLLVL.

The chain links TRBV5-6 to TRBJ2-7; 8 bases match TRBD2. Germline V gene sequence: CDR1 SGHDT, CDR2 YYEEEE. The CDR3 runs 16 residues. The V segment lost 0 bases and the J segment 4 bases; nucleotides outside the gene matches: 9. The CDR3 DNA reads as TGTGCCAGCAGCTTGGGGCGCGGCGGGAGGATATACGAGCAGTACTTC. Amino acid sequence: CASSLGRGGRIYEQYF. The variable domain in full, with the rest retrieved from reference TRBV5-6 and TRBJ2-7, is DAGVTQSPTHLIKTRGQQVTLRCSPKSGHDTVSWYQQALGQGPQFIFQYYEEEERQRGNFPDRFSGHQFPNYSSELNVNALLLGDSALYLCASSLGRGGRIYEQYFGPGTRLTVT.

With regard to this clone: One end of the junction does not line up with germline, which may come from a read error. The chain couples TRBV7-7 to TRBJ2-2; TRBD2 agrees at 8 bases. In germline, CDR1 is SSHAT, CDR2 FNYEAQ (reference sequence). The CDR3 consists of 15 residues. CDR3 bases: TGTGCTAGCAGCTCGAGCGGGAGCGTAACCGGGGAGCTGTTTTTT. As protein: CASSSSGSVTGELFF.

This rearrangement joins TRBV4-3 to TRBJ2-5; D remains unclear. Germline lookup yields CDR1 LGHNA and CDR2 YSLEER. V was shortened by 1 base and J by 5 bases, with 8 bases between the two germline ends. This CDR3 region has 13 residues. CDR3 coding DNA: TGCGCCAGCAGCCAAGTCGTAACTGAGACCCAGTACTTC. It encodes CASSQVVTETQYF.

The rearrangement joins TRBV5-1 to TRBJ2-1, with 7 positions matching TRBD2. Trimming took 3 bases from V and 5 from J; bases not matched to a gene: 8. This CDR3 contains 15 residues. Germline CDR1 reads SGHRS; CDR2 reads YFSETQ. The CDR3 coding sequence is TGCGCCAGCAGCTCCCCGGGACTACCCAACAATGAGCAGTTCTTC. This translates into CASSSPGLPNNEQFF.

This clone has more than one count but fewer than ten. J is TRBJ1-4 and V is TRBV28; perhaps TRBD1 as D (6 bases). V was pared by 7 bases and J by 3 bases, with 12 bases between. CDR1 and CDR2 (germline): MDHEN, SYDVKM. CDR3 length equals 14 residues. For the CDR3, the DNA is TGTGCCAGCAACAACCAGGGGTCTAATGAAAAACTGTTTTTT. This gives the protein CASNNQGSNEKLFF.

The chain couples TRBV30 to TRBJ2-7; D perhaps matches TRBD2 (5 bases). This CDR3 is built from 11 residues. V lost 0 bases and J 12 bases, leaving 12 bases between the germline ends. Germline V gene sequence: CDR1 GTSNPN, CDR2 SVGIG (reference sequence). CDR3 bases: TGTGCCTGGAGTGTACCCGGAGGTCGGTACTTC. It translates to CAWSVPGGRYF.

This clone was seen only a few times. This sequence joins TRBV9 and TRBJ2-2; TRBD2 matches 15 bases. Trimming removed 3 bases from V and 3 bases from J; junction bases left unmatched: 6. This CDR3 has 18 residues. The germline CDR1 and CDR2 sequences are SGDLS and YYNGEE. The DNA of the CDR3 is TGTGCCAGCAGCGGCGGGACTAGCGGGAGGACGGACACCGGGGAGCTGTTTTTT. Amino acid sequence: CASSGGTSGRTDTGELFF.

The rearrangement uses TRBV6-5 and TRBJ2-7; 11 nucleotides line up with TRBD2. CDR1 MNHEY and CDR2 SVGAGI come from the germline V gene. This CDR3 has 14 residues. V lost 8 bases and J lost 2; bases outside the gene matches: 5. Here the CDR3 reads CASGRLAGPYEQYF. The CDR3 region has the DNA TGTGCCAGCGGCCGACTAGCGGGGCCCTACGAGCAGTACTTC.

The DNA of the CDR3 is TGTGCCAGCAGGCCGGGACAGACCGGCTACAATGAGCAGTTCTTC. Protein sequence: CASRPGQTGYNEQFF. The V and J genes are TRBV11-2 and TRBJ2-1, with TRBD1 identical over 7 bases. CDR1 is SGHAT and CDR2 is FQNNGV in the germline V gene. V lost 6 bases and J lost 3; bases outside the gene matches: 8. The CDR3 is made up of 15 amino acids.

The genes are TRBV27 and TRBJ2-7; 8 bases are shared with TRBD2. The CDR3 extends over 11 amino acids. CDR1 is MNHEY, CDR2 SMNVEV, per germline (reference sequence). V gave up 6 bases and J gave up 8 bases; unmatched junction bases: 3. As DNA, the CDR3 is TGTGCCAGCAGCCTAGCGGGTAAGCAGTACTTC. Translating it yields CASSLAGKQYF.

This chain joins TRBV29-1 and TRBJ2-5; 7 positions match TRBD1. Germline assignment: CDR1 SQVTM and CDR2 ANQGSEA. The junction had 6 bases not matched to a gene; V was cut back by 7 bases and J by 1 base. The CDR3 consists of 13 residues. The chain's CDR3 is CSAWDSIQETQYF. CDR3 in DNA: TGCAGCGCTTGGGACAGTATCCAAGAGACCCAGTACTTC.

This chain joins TRBV5-5 and TRBJ1-3, with 7 bases identical to TRBD1. The ends lost 4 bases at V and 0 bases at J; junction bases unmatched: 4. The CDR3 sequence is 15 residues long. Germline V gene sequence: CDR1 SGHKS, CDR2 YYEKEE (reference sequence). Here the CDR3 DNA reads TGTGCCAGCAGCATCCGGACAGGCTCTGGAAACACCATATATTTT. Protein sequence: CASSIRTGSGNTIYF.

This chain connects TRBV5-1 to TRBJ2-2; D is perhaps TRBD2 (5 bases). Germline V CDR1 and CDR2: SGHRS, YFSETQ. Deletions cut 0 bases from V and 4 bases from J, with 7 bases between. CDR3 length: 14 residues. The CDR3 DNA is TGCGCCAGCAGCTTGGCGAGGGCCACCGGGGAGCTGTTTTTT. It codes for CASSLARATGELFF.

The J gene is TRBJ1-5, the V gene TRBV19; D ambiguous. The germline CDR1 and CDR2 sequences are LNHDA and SQIVND (reference sequence). V gave up 5 bases and J gave up 0 bases, with 14 bases separating them. CDR3 length: 16 residues. The CDR3 spells CASSGFDWYSNQPQHF. As DNA, the CDR3 is TGTGCCAGTAGTGGATTCGACTGGTATAGCAATCAGCCCCAGCATTTT.

The chain links TRBV18 to TRBJ1-5; 9 nucleotides agree with TRBD1. After removal of 3 bases from V and 6 bases from J, the junction contained 6 bases not matched to a gene. The CDR3 has 15 amino acids. Looked up from germline, CDR1 is KGHSH and CDR2 is LQKENI. In DNA form, the CDR3 reads TGTGCCAGCTCACCCGGGACAGGGAAGAGTCAGCCCCAGCATTTT. Encoded protein: CASSPGTGKSQPQHF.

The rearrangement uses TRBV6-9 and TRBJ2-7; D tentatively fits TRBD1 or TRBD2 (5 bases each). This CDR3 is built from 13 residues. Germline CDR1 and CDR2: MNHGY and SVAAGI. V lost 10 bases and J lost 4, with 17 bases in between. The CDR3 protein is CANSEGTVYEQYF. For the CDR3, the DNA is TGTGCCAACTCAGAGGGGACGGTGTACGAGCAGTACTTC.

The genes are TRBV4-1 and TRBJ1-5; D remains ambiguous. The length of the CDR3 is 15 residues. The V and J ends lost 4 bases and 4 bases respectively, with 14 bases between them. CDR1 and CDR2 from the germline V gene are MGHRA and YSYEKL. In nucleotides, the CDR3 is TGCGCCAGCAGCCGTGGATGGGCGGAGAATCAGCCCCAGCATTTT. It specifies CASSRGWAENQPQHF.

This clone came up once. The CDR3 region is CASSLGGRTDTQYF. In DNA form, the CDR3 reads TGTGCCAGCAGTTTAGGCGGGAGAACAGATACGCAGTATTTT. The V and J genes are TRBV28 and TRBJ2-3; 7 nucleotides align to TRBD2. The CDR3 loop spans 14 amino acids. Germline trimming cut 2 bases from V and 3 bases from J; bases unmatched to any gene: 2. Germline V gene lookup returns CDR1 MDHEN and CDR2 SYDVKM.

The chain combines TRBV29-1 with TRBJ2-5, with a weak D call TRBD2 (5 bases). Between the trimmed V and J ends, which lost 5 bases and 7 bases, there was a span of 11 bases. The CDR3 covers 11 residues. The germline CDR1 and CDR2 sequences are SQVTM and ANQGSEA. CDR3 sequence (DNA): TGCAGCGTTCGGGAATACGGGACCCAGTACTTC. Translation: CSVREYGTQYF.

J is TRBJ2-1 and V is TRBV5-4; 11 nucleotides align to TRBD2. Per the germline V gene, CDR1 is SGHNT and CDR2 is YYREEE (reference sequence). V lost 1 base and J lost 6; bases outside the gene matches: 3. This CDR3 is built from 15 residues. CDR3 loop: CASSLLTSGSNEQFF. The CDR3 DNA sequence: TGTGCCAGCAGCTTGCTTACTAGCGGGAGCAATGAGCAGTTCTTC. The variable domain in full, with the rest retrieved from reference TRBV5-4 and TRBJ2-1, is ETGVTQSPTHLIKTRGQQVTLRCSSQSGHNTVSWYQQALGQGPQFIFQYYREEENGRGNFPPRFSGLQFPNYSSELNVNALELDDSALYLCASSLLTSGSNEQFFGPGTRLTVL.

This clone appeared a few times. The chain couples TRBV2 to TRBJ1-5; D unclear. Germline CDR1 and CDR2: SNHLY and FYNNEI. V lost 0 bases and J lost 5, with 11 bases in between. The CDR3 covers 15 residues. DNA for the CDR3: TGTGCCAGCAGTGAAGCATCCTACGCAGATCAGCCCCAGCATTTT. It translates to CASSEASYADQPQHF. The full variable domain, rest sourced from reference TRBV2 and TRBJ1-5, is EPEVTQTPSHQVTQMGQEVILRCVPISNHLYFYWYRQILGQKVEFLVSFYNNEISEKSEIFDDQFSVERPDGSNFTLKIRSTKLEDSAMYFCASSEASYADQPQHFGDGTRLSIL.